The sequence of this TCR beta chain was determined in a study of blood T cell repertoires in COVID-19. About the study: The origin of the acute and convalescent COVID-19 samples was the United States, Italy and Spain.

This clone has a single count. Germline V gene data show CDR1 as MDHEN and CDR2 as SYDVKM. Trimming left V 5 bases short and J 3 bases short, with 14 bases between. The CDR3 contains 16 residues. Libraries were prepared by immunoSEQ multiplex PCR; TCRdb keeps only in-frame clonotypes and omits some of them. The sample has about 150,000 clones; approximately 73% are singletons. This sequence originates from a woman of 80 years or more with acute or convalescent COVID-19. Sequences were obtained from peripheral blood. This chain joins TRBV28 and TRBJ1-6; D is uncertain. CDR3: CASSPTAGIYNSPLHF. Written as DNA, the CDR3 is TGTGCCAGCAGTCCAACAGCCGGCATCTATAATTCACCCCTCCACTTT.